The sequence of this TCR beta chain was determined in a study of blood T cell repertoires in COVID-19. For the study at large: In each case, the material was cDNA or gDNA derived from T cells, B-cell-depleted T cells, or PBMCs.

The repertoire was sequenced with immunoSEQ multiplex PCR; TCRdb's copy has only in-frame clones and lacks some. The table lists 180,000 or so clones, roughly 90% of them singletons. The V end lost 3 bases, the J end lost 0 bases, and 17 bases lay between the germline ends. Germline CDR1 reads SGDLS; CDR2 reads YYNGEE. CDR3 length: 17 amino acids. The rearrangement uses TRBV9 and TRBJ2-3; D possibly corresponds to TRBD2 (6 bases). The sequencing input was peripheral blood. The source of this sequence is a man aged 18 to 30 with active or convalescent COVID-19. Here the CDR3 DNA reads TGTGCCAGCAGCGCAAGCGGAGGGACCCTTAGCACAGATACGCAGTATTTT. This encodes CASSASGGTLSTDTQYF.